This T cell receptor (beta chain) was sequenced for a study of somatic mutations in cytotoxic T cells in rheumatoid arthritis. Study information: Flow-sorting brought some V beta antibody-stained T-cell populations to nearly 100% purity, V beta1+ cells sequenced for TCRB among them.

CD4+ and CD8+ cells were isolated by positive magnetic bead selection, with purity checked by flow cytometry. This CDR3 has 15 amino acids. Trimming removed 1 base from V and 4 bases from J, with 8 bases in between. The germline V gene has CDR1 SGHTA and CDR2 FQGNSA. Study conclusions and caveats: An increase in CD8+ clonality with age was seen in rheumatoid arthritis patients but not in healthy controls.

The assay was immunoSEQ multiplex PCR, and TCRdb's table has in-frame clones only and misses some. This table has some 12,000 clones, around four fifths appearing once. With respect to this clone: Antigen: not known.

The sequenced material came from CD8+ T cells sorted from blood. The clonotype was recovered from a woman aged 60-75 years in good health. The chain recombines TRBV7-2 with TRBJ1-6, with D uncertain. CDR3 residues: CASSLGEGYNSPLHF. DNA of the CDR3: TGTGCCAGCAGCTTAGGAGAGGGTTATAATTCACCCCTCCACTTT. Filled out from reference TRBV7-2 and TRBJ1-6, the complete variable domain reads GAGVSQSPSNKVTEKGKDVELRCDPISGHTALYWYRQSLGQGLEFLIYFQGNSAPDKSGLPSDRFSAERTGGSVSTLTIQRTQQEDSAVYLCASSLGEGYNSPLHFGNGTRLTVT.